These 6 T cell receptor beta chains originate from one sample sequenced in a study of blood T cell repertoires in COVID-19 (dated by TCRdb to the early 2020s). To prepare the library, the immunoSEQ multiplex PCR assay was applied. In its TCRdb copy, this immuneACCESS table keeps in-frame sequences only and misses some clones. Where compared with another copy, unresolved V genes explain less than half of these, and the others have no known cause. A total of roughly 290,000 clones appear in this sample, about 89% of them only once. The ten largest make up around 12% of the sample. Sequencing was done on a sample of peripheral blood. The receptors were sampled from a woman aged 55-75 years with acute or convalescent COVID-19.

As DNA, the CDR3 is TGCAGTGCTAGTAGAGGACAGTTAAGAAGCGGGGAGCTGTTTTTT. Encoded protein: CSASRGQLRSGELFF. This chain links TRBV20-1 with TRBJ2-2, with D perhaps TRBD1 (6 bases). The ends were cut back, 3 bases at V and 7 bases at J, with 18 bases in the middle. Germline CDR1 DFQATT, CDR2 SNEGSKA (reference sequence). CDR3 length: 15 residues.

The V call is TRBV29-1, the J call TRBJ2-3, with D unresolved. Between the trimmed V and J ends, which lost 3 bases and 1 base, there was a span of 5 bases. There are 12 residues in the CDR3. Germline V gene sequence: CDR1 SQVTM, CDR2 ANQGSEA. The CDR3 nucleotides are TGCAGCGTTGAGGCGGGCACAGATACGCAGTATTTT. Residues: CSVEAGTDTQYF.

The chain uses TRBV5-1 and TRBJ2-2; no reliable D call. The V end was cut by 1 base, the J end by 3 bases, with 10 bases between. The CDR3 loop spans 15 amino acids. CDR1 is SGHRS and CDR2 is YFSETQ in the germline V gene. CDR3 residues: CASSLSAGYTGELFF. The CDR3 nucleotides read TGCGCCAGCAGCTTGTCGGCAGGCTACACCGGGGAGCTGTTTTTT.

The gene calls are TRBV5-4 and TRBJ2-6; D might be TRBD1 (5 bases). The CDR3 spans 16 residues. The V and J ends lost 4 bases and 0 bases respectively, with 11 bases between them. CDR1 is SGHNT, CDR2 YYREEE, per germline (reference sequence). Here the CDR3 DNA reads TGTGCCAGCAGCCCTTATGACAGCTCTGGGGCCAACGTCCTGACTTTC. Translation gives CASSPYDSSGANVLTF.

The chain carries TRBV29-1 and TRBJ1-4; D might be TRBD1 (5 bases). The V gene's germline CDR1 is SQVTM and CDR2 ANQGSEA. Trimming stripped 8 bases from V and 5 bases from J, with 15 bases between. The CDR3 consists of 13 residues. Here the CDR3 DNA reads TGCAGCTTCCAGGGTATTGGCAATGAAAAACTGTTTTTT. Translation: CSFQGIGNEKLFF.

The chain has TRBV5-1 and TRBJ2-2; TRBD1 might be the D (5 bases). Germline lookup yields CDR1 SGHRS and CDR2 YFSETQ. CDR3 length: 14 amino acids. V shed 0 bases and J shed 5 bases, with 8 bases lying between them. The CDR3 protein is CASSLDQGTGELFF. CDR3 nucleotide sequence: TGCGCCAGCAGCTTGGATCAGGGAACCGGGGAGCTGTTTTTT.